A single TCR beta chain is shown here with its context. This entry comes from a study of blood T cell repertoires in COVID-19. Looking at the study overall: T cells, B-cell-depleted T cells, or PBMCs provided the cDNA or gDNA that served as material.

Two negative PCRs, clearance, or symptom resolution characterized the recovered Cohort 3 donors. CDR3 length equals 14 residues. Per the germline V gene, CDR1 is MDHEN and CDR2 is SYDVKM. V lost 5 bases and J lost 0; bases outside the gene matches: 3. Original handling: Amplifying reference gene primers gave estimates of nucleated cell counts. The method was immunoSEQ multiplex PCR; TCRdb's version includes in-frame clones alone and lacks a portion of them. V, J and clone size are those of that table, while D and trimming were read from the DNA. The data show about 180,000 clones, with around 85% seen just once and 6.2% held by the top ten.

The sequenced material came from PBMCs or T cells enriched from blood (not recorded which). The chain links TRBV28 to TRBJ1-2; 7 nucleotides line up with TRBD1. The TCR originated in a man aged 35-49 years who had recovered from COVID-19. The CDR3 spells CASSGTVPNYGYTF. The CDR3 DNA follows: TGTGCCAGCAGTGGGACAGTTCCTAACTATGGCTACACCTTC.